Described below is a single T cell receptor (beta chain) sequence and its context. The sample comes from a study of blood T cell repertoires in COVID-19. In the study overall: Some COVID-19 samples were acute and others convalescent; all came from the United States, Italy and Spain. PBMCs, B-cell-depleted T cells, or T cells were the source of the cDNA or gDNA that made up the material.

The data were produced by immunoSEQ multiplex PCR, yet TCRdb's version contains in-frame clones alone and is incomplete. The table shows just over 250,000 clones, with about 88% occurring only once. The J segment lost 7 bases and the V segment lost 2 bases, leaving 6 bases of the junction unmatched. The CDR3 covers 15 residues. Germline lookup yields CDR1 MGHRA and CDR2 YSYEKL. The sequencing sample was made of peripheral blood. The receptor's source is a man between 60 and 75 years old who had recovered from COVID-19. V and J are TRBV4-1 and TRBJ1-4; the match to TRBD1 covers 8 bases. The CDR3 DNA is TGCGCCAGCAGCCAATGGACAGGGTTGAGTGAAAAACTGTTTTTT. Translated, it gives CASSQWTGLSEKLFF.